What follows is one T cell receptor beta chain and its context. Germline is not matched at one junction end, which may reflect a read error. A second roughly 7 to 12 cycle PCR used barcoded and J-beta primers. Researchers report that a template-switch adaptor with 12 random nucleotides tagged each cDNA molecule. Using its own MiXCR run on the 5' RACE reads, TCRdb lists one record per CDR3 protein. The sample lists under 2 million distinct CDR3 sequences; 30% to 40% were seen once. This entry comes from a study of blood T cells in healthy people across ages. Germline V gene sequence: CDR1 SGHKS, CDR2 YYEKEE (reference sequence). The length of the CDR3 is 13 residues.

The sequenced material came from blood. V and J are TRBV5-5 and TRBJ1-2; TRBD1 matches 8 bases. The receptor's source is a woman in her twenties or thirties in good health. The CDR3 sequence: CASTSGGNYGYIF. In nucleotides, the CDR3 is TGTGCCAGCACGTCAGGGGGCAACTATGGCTACATCTTC.